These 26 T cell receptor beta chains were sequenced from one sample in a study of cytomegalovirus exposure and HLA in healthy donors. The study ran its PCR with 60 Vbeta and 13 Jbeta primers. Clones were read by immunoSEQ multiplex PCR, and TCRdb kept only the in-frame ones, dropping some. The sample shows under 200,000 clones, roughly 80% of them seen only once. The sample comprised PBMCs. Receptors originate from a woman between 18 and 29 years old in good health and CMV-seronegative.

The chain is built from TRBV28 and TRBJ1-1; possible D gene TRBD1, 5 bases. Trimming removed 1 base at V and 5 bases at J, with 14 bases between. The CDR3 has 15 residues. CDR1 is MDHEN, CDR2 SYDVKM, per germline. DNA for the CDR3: TGTGCCAGCAGTTTATTAAACAGTGGGGGGACTGAAGCTTTCTTT. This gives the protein CASSLLNSGGTEAFF. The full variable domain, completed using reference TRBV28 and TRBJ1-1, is DVKVTQSSRYLVKRTGEKVFLECVQDMDHENMFWYRQDPGLGLRLIYFSYDVKMKEKGDIPEGYSVSREKKERFSLILESASTNQTSMYLCASSLLNSGGTEAFFGQGTRLTVV.

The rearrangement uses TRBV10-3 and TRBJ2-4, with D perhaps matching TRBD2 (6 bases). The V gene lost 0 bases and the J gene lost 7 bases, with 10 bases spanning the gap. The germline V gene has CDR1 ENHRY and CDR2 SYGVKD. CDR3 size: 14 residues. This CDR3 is CAISESGEVNIQYF. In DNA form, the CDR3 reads TGTGCCATCAGTGAGTCTGGGGAGGTGAACATTCAGTACTTC.

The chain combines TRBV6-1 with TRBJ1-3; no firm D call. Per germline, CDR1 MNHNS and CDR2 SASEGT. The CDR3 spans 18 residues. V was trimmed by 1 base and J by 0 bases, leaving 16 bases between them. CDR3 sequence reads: CASSEVVLDFLSGNTIYF. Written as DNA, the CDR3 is TGTGCCAGCAGTGAAGTGGTTCTGGACTTCCTCTCTGGAAACACCATATATTTT.

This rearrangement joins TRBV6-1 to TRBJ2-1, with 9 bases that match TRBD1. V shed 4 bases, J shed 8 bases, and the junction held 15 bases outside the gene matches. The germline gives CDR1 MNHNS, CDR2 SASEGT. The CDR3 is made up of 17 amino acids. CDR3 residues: CASSGRQGGRDYHEQFF. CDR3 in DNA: TGTGCCAGCAGTGGACGACAGGGGGGGCGGGATTACCATGAGCAGTTCTTC.

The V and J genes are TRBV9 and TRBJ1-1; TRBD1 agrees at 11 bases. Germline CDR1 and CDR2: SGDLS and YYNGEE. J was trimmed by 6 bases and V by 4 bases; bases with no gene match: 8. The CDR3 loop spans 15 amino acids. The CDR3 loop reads CASSRGTGGSSEAFF. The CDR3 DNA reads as TGTGCCAGCAGCCGAGGGACAGGGGGGAGCTCTGAAGCTTTCTTT. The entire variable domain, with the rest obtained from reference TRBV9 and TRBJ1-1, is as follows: DSGVTQTPKHLITATGQRVTLRCSPRSGDLSVYWYQQSLDQGLQFLIQYYNGEERAKGNILERFSAQQFPDLHSELNLSSLELGDSALYFCASSRGTGGSSEAFFGQGTRLTVV.

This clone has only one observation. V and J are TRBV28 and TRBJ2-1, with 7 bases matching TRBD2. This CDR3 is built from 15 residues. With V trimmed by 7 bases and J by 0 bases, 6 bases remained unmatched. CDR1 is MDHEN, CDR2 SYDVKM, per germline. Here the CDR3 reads CASTVGRASYNEQFF. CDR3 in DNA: TGTGCCAGCACCGTGGGGAGGGCCTCCTACAATGAGCAGTTCTTC.

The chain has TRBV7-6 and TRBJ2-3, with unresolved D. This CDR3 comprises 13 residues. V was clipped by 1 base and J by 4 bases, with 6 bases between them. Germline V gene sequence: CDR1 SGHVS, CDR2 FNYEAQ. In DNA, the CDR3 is TGTGCCAGCAGCTTAGATTGGCCAGATACGCAGTATTTT. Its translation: CASSLDWPDTQYF.

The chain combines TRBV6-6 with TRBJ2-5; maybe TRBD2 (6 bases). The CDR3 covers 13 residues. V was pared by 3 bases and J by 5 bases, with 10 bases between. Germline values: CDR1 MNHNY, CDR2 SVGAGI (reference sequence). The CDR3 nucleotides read TGTGCCAGCAGTTATCCGGGAGCCGAGACCCAGTACTTC. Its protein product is CASSYPGAETQYF.

Here the CDR3 DNA reads TGTGCCAGTAGTTCGCGAAGATCCGGGACAGCAATCGGTGGAAACACCATATATTTT. It is translated as CASSSRRSGTAIGGNTIYF. V and J are TRBV19 and TRBJ1-3, with 7 bases aligning to TRBD1. This CDR3 spans 19 amino acids. Germline lookup yields CDR1 LNHDA and CDR2 SQIVND (reference sequence). V was clipped by 5 bases and J by 3 bases; unmatched bases: 19.

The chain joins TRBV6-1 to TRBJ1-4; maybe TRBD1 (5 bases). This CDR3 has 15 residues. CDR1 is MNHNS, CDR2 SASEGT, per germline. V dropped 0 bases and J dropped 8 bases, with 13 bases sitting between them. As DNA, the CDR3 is TGTGCCAGCAGTGAAGCAAGGGGTTCGTGGGAAAAACTGTTTTTT. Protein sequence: CASSEARGSWEKLFF.

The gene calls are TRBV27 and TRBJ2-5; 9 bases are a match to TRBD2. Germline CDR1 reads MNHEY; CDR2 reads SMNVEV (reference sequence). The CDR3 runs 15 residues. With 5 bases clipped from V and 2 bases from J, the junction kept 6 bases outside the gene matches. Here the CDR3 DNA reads TGTGCCAGCAGTATCCGACTAGCGGATCAAGAGACCCAGTACTTC. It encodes CASSIRLADQETQYF.

The CDR3 nucleotides are TGTGCCAGCAGCTTTCGGACTACCGGAGAGAGGAATGAGCAGTTCTTC. It is translated as CASSFRTTGERNEQFF. V gene TRBV7-9 combines with J gene TRBJ2-1, with TRBD2 as a possible D gene (6 bases). Germline V gene lookup returns CDR1 SEHNR and CDR2 FQNEAQ (reference sequence). Trimming left V 3 bases short and J 7 bases short, with 19 bases between. This CDR3 region has 16 residues.

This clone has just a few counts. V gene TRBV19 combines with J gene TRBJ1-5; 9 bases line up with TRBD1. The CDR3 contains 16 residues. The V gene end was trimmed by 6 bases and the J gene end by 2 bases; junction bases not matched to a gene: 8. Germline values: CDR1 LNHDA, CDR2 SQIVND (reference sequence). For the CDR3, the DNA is TGTGCCAGTAGGGTTACAGGGGGCGCCGGCAATCAGCCCCAGCATTTT. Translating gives CASRVTGGAGNQPQHF.

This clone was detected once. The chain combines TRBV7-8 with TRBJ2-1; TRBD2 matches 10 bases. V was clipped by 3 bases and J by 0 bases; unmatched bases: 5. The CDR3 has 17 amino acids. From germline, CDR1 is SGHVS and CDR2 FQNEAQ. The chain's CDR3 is CASSLASGRFSYNEQFF. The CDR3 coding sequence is TGTGCCAGCAGCTTGGCTAGCGGGAGATTCTCCTACAATGAGCAGTTCTTC.

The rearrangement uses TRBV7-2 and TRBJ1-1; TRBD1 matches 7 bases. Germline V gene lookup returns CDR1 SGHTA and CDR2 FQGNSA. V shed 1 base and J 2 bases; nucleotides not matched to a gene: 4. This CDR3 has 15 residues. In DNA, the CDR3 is TGTGCCAGCAGCTTAGTGCCAGGGGGTAACACTGAAGCTTTCTTT. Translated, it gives CASSLVPGGNTEAFF.

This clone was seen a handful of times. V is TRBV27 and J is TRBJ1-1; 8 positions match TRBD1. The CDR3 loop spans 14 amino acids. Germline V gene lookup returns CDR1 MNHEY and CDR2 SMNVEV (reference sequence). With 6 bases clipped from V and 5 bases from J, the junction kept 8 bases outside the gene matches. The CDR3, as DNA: TGTGCCAGCAGCTCTAGACAGGGGTCAACTGAAGCTTTCTTT. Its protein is CASSSRQGSTEAFF.

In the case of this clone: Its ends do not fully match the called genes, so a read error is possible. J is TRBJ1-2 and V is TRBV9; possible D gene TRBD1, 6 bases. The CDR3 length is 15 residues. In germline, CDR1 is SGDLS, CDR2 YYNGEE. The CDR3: CASSVVTGSGYDYTF. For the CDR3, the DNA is TGTGCCAGCAGCGTAGTAACAGGGTCGGGCTATGACTACACCTTC.

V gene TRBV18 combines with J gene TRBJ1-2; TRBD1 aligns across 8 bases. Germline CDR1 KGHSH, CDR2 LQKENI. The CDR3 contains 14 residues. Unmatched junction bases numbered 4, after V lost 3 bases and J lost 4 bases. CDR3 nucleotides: TGTGCCAGCTCACCCGGACAGGGCCCCTATGGCTACACCTTC. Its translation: CASSPGQGPYGYTF.

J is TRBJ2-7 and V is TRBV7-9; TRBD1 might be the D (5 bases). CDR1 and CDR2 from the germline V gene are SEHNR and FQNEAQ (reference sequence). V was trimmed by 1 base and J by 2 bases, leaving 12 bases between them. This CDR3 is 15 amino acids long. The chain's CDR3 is CASSLDGSGPYEQYF. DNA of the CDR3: TGTGCCAGCAGCTTAGATGGGTCAGGGCCCTACGAGCAGTACTTC.

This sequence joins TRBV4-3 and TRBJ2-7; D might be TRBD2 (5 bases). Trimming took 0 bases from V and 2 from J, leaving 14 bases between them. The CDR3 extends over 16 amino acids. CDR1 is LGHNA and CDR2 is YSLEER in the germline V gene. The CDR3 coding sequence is TGCGCCAGCAGCCAAGATGCCTCCCCGGGAACCTACGAGCAGTACTTC. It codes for CASSQDASPGTYEQYF.

CDR3 sequence (DNA): TGCGCCAGCAGCCGCACCGTCAGCGGGAGTACCTACAATGAGCAGTTCTTC. Amino acid sequence: CASSRTVSGSTYNEQFF. This sequence joins TRBV5-1 and TRBJ2-1, with 8 bases that match TRBD2. The V gene end was trimmed by 4 bases and the J gene end by 2 bases; junction bases not matched to a gene: 11. Germline loops: CDR1 SGHRS, CDR2 YFSETQ. The CDR3 length is 17 residues. Full variable domain (rest looked up from reference TRBV5-1 and TRBJ2-1): KAGVTQTPRYLIKTRGQQVTLSCSPISGHRSVSWYQQTPGQGLQFLFEYFSETQRNKGNFPGRFSGRQFSNSRSEMNVSTLELGDSALYLCASSRTVSGSTYNEQFFGPGTRLTVL.

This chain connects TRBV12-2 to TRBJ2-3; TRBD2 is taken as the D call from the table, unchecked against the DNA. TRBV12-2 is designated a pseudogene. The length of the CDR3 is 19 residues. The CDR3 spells CASRDTLAGVSNTCGTQYF. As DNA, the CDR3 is TGTGCAAGTCGGGATACACTAGCGGGAGTGTCTAATACTTGTGGTACGCAGTATTTT.

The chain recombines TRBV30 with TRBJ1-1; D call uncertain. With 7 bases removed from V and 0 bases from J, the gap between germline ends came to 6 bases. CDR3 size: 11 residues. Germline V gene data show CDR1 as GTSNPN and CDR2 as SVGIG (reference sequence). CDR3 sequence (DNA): TGTGCCTCGGGATTGAACACTGAAGCTTTCTTT. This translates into CASGLNTEAFF.

The DNA for the CDR3 is TGTGCCAGCAGTTTAGTTTTCAGGCGAGGGGGGGTTATCACTGAAGCTTTCTTT. It is translated as CASSLVFRRGGVITEAFF. V gene TRBV28 combines with J gene TRBJ1-1, with a possible D match to TRBD1 (6 bases). The V end was cut by 2 bases, the J end by 4 bases, with 23 bases between. CDR1 and CDR2 from the germline V gene are MDHEN and SYDVKM. This CDR3 spans 18 amino acids.

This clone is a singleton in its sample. The CDR3 sequence is CASKGMGTVNQPQHF. For the CDR3, the DNA is TGTGCCAGCAAAGGGATGGGGACAGTTAATCAGCCCCAGCATTTT. This sequence joins TRBV28 and TRBJ1-5, with TRBD1 matching over 7 bases. CDR1 is MDHEN, CDR2 SYDVKM, per germline. Trimming took 7 bases from V and 4 from J; bases not matched to a gene: 10. The length of the CDR3 is 15 residues.

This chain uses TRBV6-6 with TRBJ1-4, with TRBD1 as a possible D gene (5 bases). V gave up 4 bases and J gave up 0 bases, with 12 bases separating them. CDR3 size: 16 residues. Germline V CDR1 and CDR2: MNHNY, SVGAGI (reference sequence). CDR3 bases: TGTGCCAGCAGTTCCCAGCAACAGGCAACTAATGAAAAACTGTTTTTT. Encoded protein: CASSSQQQATNEKLFF.